This paragraph covers one T cell receptor beta chain sequence. Antigen specificity is unknown. Each donor's blood draw was approximately 10 milliliters of peripheral blood. Germline-derived CDR1 and CDR2 are SGHRS and YFSETQ. V was trimmed by 3 bases and J by 1 base, leaving 10 bases between them. This CDR3 region has 14 residues. This entry comes from a study of blood T cells in healthy people across ages. The study, taken as a whole, reports: Diversity of TCR beta per million T cells declined in a roughly linear way with age. CMV status of donors was unknown, possibly confounding expanded clonotype changes. Greater diversity and more naive CD4+ cells were seen in long-lived donors than in aged donors.

Together with a sample-barcoded 5' primer, a J-beta primer mix was included in a second PCR lasting about 6 to 11 cycles. TCRdb ran MiXCR on the 5' RACE reads and lists one entry per CDR3 protein. The data show 630,000 or so distinct CDR3 sequences, with about 30% seen just once and approximately 15% held by the top ten. The sequencing input was blood. This TCR was recovered from a woman older than 75 in good health. This chain uses TRBV5-1 with TRBJ1-1; D is unclear. CDR3: CASSSRYTNTEAFF. In DNA form, the CDR3 reads TGCGCCAGCAGCTCCCGCTACACGAACACTGAAGCTTTCTTT.